This TCR beta chain was sequenced in a study of Ad26.COV2.S vaccination and SARS-CoV-2 variants. Treatment specified: roughly 18 received Ad26.COV2.S at low or high dose, single or two shots; 5 received placebo; per-sample allocation not given. Collection of samples fell on day 63 after the first vaccine or placebo injection. The assay was immunoSEQ multiplex PCR, and TCRdb's table has in-frame clones only and misses some. This table has some 340,000 clones, around 84% appearing once. The V gene's germline CDR1 is SGHDT and CDR2 YYEEEE. Trimming at V came to 4 bases and at J to 2 bases, leaving 5 bases not matched to a gene. The CDR3 runs to 15 residues.

The sample here was peripheral blood, taken in a trial of Ad26.COV2.S vaccine versus placebo. The V and J genes are TRBV5-6 and TRBJ2-5; 10 bases are a match to TRBD1. The TCR comes from a person between 18 and 59 years old who received the Ad26.COV2.S COVID-19 vaccine or a placebo. DNA of the CDR3: TGTGCCAGCAGCATACCGGGACAGGGGCAAGAGACCCAGTACTTC. Translated: CASSIPGQGQETQYF.